The clone carrying this TCR beta chain turned up a few times. This specimen comes from a study of early T cells in non-severe SARS-CoV-2 infection. CDR3 length: 15 amino acids. CDR1 and CDR2 (germline): SNHLY, FYNNEI. V shed 6 bases, J shed 5 bases, and the junction held 10 bases outside the gene matches. Each cDNA molecule carried a unique molecular identifier. TCRdb re-derived calls from the 5' RACE reads in MiXCR, one entry per CDR3 protein. The sample has tens of thousands of distinct CDR3 sequences; roughly 15% are singletons. The chain joins TRBV2 to TRBJ2-4, with TRBD1 matching over 7 bases. This clonotype was obtained from an adult who was a healthcare worker with PCR-confirmed SARS-CoV-2 infection or an uninfected control (not recorded which). The source material was whole blood, sampled at baseline. CDR3 nucleotide sequence: TGTGCCAGCAGGGAACAACAGGGGTATCAAAACATTCAGTACTTC. The encoded protein is CASREQQGYQNIQYF.